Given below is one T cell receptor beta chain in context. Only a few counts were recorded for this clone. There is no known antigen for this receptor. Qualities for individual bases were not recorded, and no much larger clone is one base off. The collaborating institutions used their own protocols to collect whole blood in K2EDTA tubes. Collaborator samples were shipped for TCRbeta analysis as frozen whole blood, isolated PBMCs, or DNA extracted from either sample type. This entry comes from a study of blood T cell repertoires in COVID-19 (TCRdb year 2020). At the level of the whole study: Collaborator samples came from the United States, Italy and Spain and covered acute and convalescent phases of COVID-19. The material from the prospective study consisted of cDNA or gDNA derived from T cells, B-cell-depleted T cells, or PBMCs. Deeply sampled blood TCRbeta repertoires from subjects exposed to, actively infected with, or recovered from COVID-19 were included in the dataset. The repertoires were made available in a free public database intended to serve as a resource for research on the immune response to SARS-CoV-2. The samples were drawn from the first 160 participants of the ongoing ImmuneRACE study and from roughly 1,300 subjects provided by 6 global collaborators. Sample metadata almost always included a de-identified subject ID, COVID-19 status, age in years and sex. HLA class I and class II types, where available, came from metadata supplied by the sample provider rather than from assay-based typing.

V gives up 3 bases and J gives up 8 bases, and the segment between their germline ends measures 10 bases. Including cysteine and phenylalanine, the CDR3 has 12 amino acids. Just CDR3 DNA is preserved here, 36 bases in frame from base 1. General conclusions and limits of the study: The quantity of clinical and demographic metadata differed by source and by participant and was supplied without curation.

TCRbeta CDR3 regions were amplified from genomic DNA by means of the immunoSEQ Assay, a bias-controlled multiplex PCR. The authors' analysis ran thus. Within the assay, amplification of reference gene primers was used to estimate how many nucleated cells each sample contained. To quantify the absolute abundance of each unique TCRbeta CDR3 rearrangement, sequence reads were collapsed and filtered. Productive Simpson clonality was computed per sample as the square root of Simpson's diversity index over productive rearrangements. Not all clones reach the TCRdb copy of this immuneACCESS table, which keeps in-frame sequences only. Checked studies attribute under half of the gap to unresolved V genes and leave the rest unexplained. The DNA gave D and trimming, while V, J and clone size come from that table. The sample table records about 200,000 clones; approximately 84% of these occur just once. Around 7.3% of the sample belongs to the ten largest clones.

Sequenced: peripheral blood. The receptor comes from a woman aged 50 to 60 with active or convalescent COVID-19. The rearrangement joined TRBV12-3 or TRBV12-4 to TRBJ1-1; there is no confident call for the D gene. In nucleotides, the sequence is TGTGCCAGCAGTTTCGAGGTCTCCGAAGCTTTCTTT. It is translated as CASSFEVSEAFF.